Following are 3 T cell receptor beta chains from one sample sequenced in a study of blood T cell repertoires in COVID-19. Sequencing used immunoSEQ multiplex PCR; TCRdb keeps in-frame clones, though not all of them. The profile shows about 170,000 clones, 79% of them singletons. The sequencing input was PBMCs or T cells enriched from blood (not recorded which). These receptors were collected from a woman between 70 and 85 years old in a cohort exposed to, infected with or recovered from COVID-19 (not recorded which).

This sequence joins TRBV7-9 and TRBJ1-6; D may be TRBD1 (6 bases). This CDR3 has 15 amino acids. CDR1 is SEHNR and CDR2 is FQNEAQ in the germline V gene (reference sequence). V was shortened by 5 bases and J by 3 bases, with 11 bases between the two germline ends. The DNA for the CDR3 is TGTGCCAGCAGCCCAGGGGTTATCTATAATTCACCCCTCCACTTT. Protein product: CASSPGVIYNSPLHF.

The CDR3, as DNA: TGTGCCAGCAGCTTGGGACAGGGGGCTTACAATGAGCAGTTCTTC. Its translation: CASSLGQGAYNEQFF. The rearrangement uses TRBV5-4 and TRBJ2-1; TRBD1 matches at 10 bases. V shed 0 bases and J 4 bases; nucleotides not matched to a gene: 1. In germline, CDR1 is SGHNT, CDR2 YYREEE (reference sequence). The CDR3 consists of 15 residues. Supplemented by reference TRBV5-4 and TRBJ2-1, the full variable domain reads ETGVTQSPTHLIKTRGQQVTLRCSSQSGHNTVSWYQQALGQGPQFIFQYYREEENGRGNFPPRFSGLQFPNYSSELNVNALELDDSALYLCASSLGQGAYNEQFFGPGTRLTVL.

V and J are TRBV30 and TRBJ1-6; no firm D call. Deletions cut 0 bases from V and 8 bases from J, with 11 bases between. The CDR3 length is 14 residues. Germline CDR1 reads GTSNPN; CDR2 reads SVGIG (reference sequence). The CDR3 region is CAWSVRQAYSPLHF. Here the CDR3 DNA reads TGTGCCTGGAGTGTACGGCAGGCGTATTCACCCCTCCACTTT.